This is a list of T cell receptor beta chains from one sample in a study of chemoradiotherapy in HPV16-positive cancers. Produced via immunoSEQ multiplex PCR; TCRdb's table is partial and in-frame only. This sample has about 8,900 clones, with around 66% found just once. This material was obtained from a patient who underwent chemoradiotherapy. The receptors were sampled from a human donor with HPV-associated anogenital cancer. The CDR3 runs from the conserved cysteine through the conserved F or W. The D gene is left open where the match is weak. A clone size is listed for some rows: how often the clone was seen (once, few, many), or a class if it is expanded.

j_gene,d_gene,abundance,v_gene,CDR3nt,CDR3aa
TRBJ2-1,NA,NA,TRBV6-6,TGTGCCAGCAGTTATCCCCAGCTGGGATACAATGAGCAGTTCTTC,CASSYPQLGYNEQFF
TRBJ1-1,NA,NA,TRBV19,TGTGCCAGTAGTATGGAGGGCAGGGTGACTGAAGCTTTCTTT,CASSMEGRVTEAFF
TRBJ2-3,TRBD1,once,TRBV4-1,TGCGCCAGCAGCCAAGTTTACAGGGGTGGAGATACGCAGTATTTT,CASSQVYRGGDTQYF
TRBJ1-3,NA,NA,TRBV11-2,TGTGCCAGCAGCTTAGAAGCCGGCCTTCTCAGGGTCTCTGGAAACACCATATATTTT,CASSLEAGLLRVSGNTIYF
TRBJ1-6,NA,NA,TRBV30,TGTGCCTGGAGTGTAACTGGGGGTAATTCACCCCTCCACTTT,CAWSVTGGNSPLHF
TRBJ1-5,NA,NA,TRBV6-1,TGTGCCAGCGGATGGGGGGTCAATCAGCCCCAGCATTTT,CASGWGVNQPQHF
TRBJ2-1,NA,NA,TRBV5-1,TGCGCCAGCAGCTGGGGTACCTACAATGAGCAGTTCTTC,CASSWGTYNEQFF
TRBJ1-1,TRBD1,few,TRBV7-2,TGTGCCTCCGGGACAGACCCTAGAGCTTTCTTT,CASGTDPRAFF
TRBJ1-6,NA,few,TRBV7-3,TGTGCCAGCAGTCGTGGACATGAAGGTTCACCCCTCCACTTT,CASSRGHEGSPLHF
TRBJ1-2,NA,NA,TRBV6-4,TGTGCCAGCAGGACGGGTTCTAACTATGGCTACACCTTC,CASRTGSNYGYTF
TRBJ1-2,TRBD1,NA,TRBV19,TGTGCCAGTAGCAAAGACAGGGTTGGTAGCTATGGCTACACCTTC,CASSKDRVGSYGYTF
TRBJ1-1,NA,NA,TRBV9,TGTGCCAGCAGCCCAGGGCAGATGAACACTGAAGCTTTCTTT,CASSPGQMNTEAFF
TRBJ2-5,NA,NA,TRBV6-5,TGTGCCAGCAGCCGTTCTGGTAGCTATGAGACCCAGTACTTC,CASSRSGSYETQYF
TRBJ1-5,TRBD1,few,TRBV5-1,TGCGCCAGCAGCCCGGGACAGGGCAATCAGCCCCAGCATTTT,CASSPGQGNQPQHF
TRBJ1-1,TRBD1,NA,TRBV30,TGTGCCTGGAGTTCGACAGGGCTTCACACTGAAGCTTTCTTT,CAWSSTGLHTEAFF
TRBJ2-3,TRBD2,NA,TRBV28,TGTGCCAGCAGTTCATCCAGACAAGGACTAGTTTTGACAGATACGCAGTATTTT,CASSSSRQGLVLTDTQYF